Below, 14 T cell receptor beta chains from the same sample are listed, as sequenced in a study of CD8 T cells in Susac syndrome. RNA was extracted with the RNeasy kit, and a quantity of roughly 0.45 to 1 ug was reverse transcribed using random hexamers. Each CDR3 protein is one row after TCRdb ran MiXCR on the immunoSEQ multiplex PCR reads. The table shows some 120,000 distinct CDR3 sequences, with roughly 96% occurring only once. Sequenced material: CD4+ T cells from PBMCs. Receptor source: a human donor in good health.

The genes are TRBV3-1 and TRBJ2-7; the match to TRBD2 covers 11 bases. With 1 base clipped from V and 9 bases from J, the junction kept 2 bases outside the gene matches. Germline V CDR1 and CDR2: LGHDT, YNNKEL (reference sequence). The CDR3 spans 13 residues. CDR3 DNA: TGTGCCAGCAGCCAAGGACTAGCGGGATTGCAGTACTTC. The encoded protein is CASSQGLAGLQYF.

V gene TRBV24-1 combines with J gene TRBJ2-3; TRBD2 agrees at 10 bases. Trimming cost V 1 base and J 6 bases; bases outside gene matches: 6. CDR1 is KGHDR, CDR2 SFDVKD, per germline. This CDR3 has 16 residues. The CDR3 spells CATSDFVGLATDTQYF. The CDR3 DNA reads as TGTGCCACCAGTGATTTTGTGGGACTAGCGACCGATACGCAGTATTTT.

The CDR3 loop reads CASSFNPEGGQETQYF. The CDR3 DNA sequence: TGTGCCAGCAGCTTCAACCCAGAGGGGGGGCAAGAGACCCAGTACTTC. The genes are TRBV9 and TRBJ2-5, with TRBD2 as a possible D gene (7 bases). Germline V gene sequence: CDR1 SGDLS, CDR2 YYNGEE. V lost 4 bases to trimming and J lost 2 bases, with 18 bases between them. The CDR3 runs to 16 residues.

This chain connects TRBV5-1 to TRBJ2-5; no reliable D call. Germline-derived CDR1 and CDR2 are SGHRS and YFSETQ. The CDR3 covers 15 residues. With 4 bases removed from V and 2 bases from J, the gap between germline ends came to 15 bases. The CDR3 protein is CASSKRPTTQETQYF. DNA for the CDR3: TGCGCCAGCAGCAAGCGACCGACCACGCAAGAGACCCAGTACTTC.

The chain couples TRBV7-2 to TRBJ2-7, with D maybe TRBD2 (6 bases). Trimming stripped 4 bases from V and 0 bases from J, with 10 bases between. CDR1 is SGHTA and CDR2 is FQGNSA in the germline V gene. The CDR3 runs to 14 residues. The CDR3 coding sequence is TGTGCCAGCAGCTCGTCTAGCGCCTCCTACGAGCAGTACTTC. This gives the protein CASSSSSASYEQYF. Together with reference TRBV7-2 and TRBJ2-7, the CDR3 gives the full variable domain: GAGVSQSPSNKVTEKGKDVELRCDPISGHTALYWYRQSLGQGLEFLIYFQGNSAPDKSGLPSDRFSAERTGGSVSTLTIQRTQQEDSAVYLCASSSSSASYEQYFGPGTRLTVT.

The gene calls are TRBV12-3 or TRBV12-4 and TRBJ2-4; 10 bases agree with TRBD2. CDR3 length: 16 residues. V lost 3 bases to trimming and J lost 5 bases; unmatched junction nucleotides: 7. The CDR3 nucleotides are TGTGCCAGCAGTTTCCTAGCGGGAGTGTTGCAAAACATTCAGTACTTC. Amino acids: CASSFLAGVLQNIQYF.

V and J are TRBV7-9 and TRBJ2-1; D is perhaps TRBD2 (5 bases). The CDR3 has 10 amino acids. Looked up from germline, CDR1 is SEHNR and CDR2 is FQNEAQ (reference sequence). Trimming cost V 10 bases and J 8 bases, with 9 bases left between them. The CDR3 nucleotides are TGTGCCACCGGAGGAGATGAGCAGTTCTTC. Protein sequence: CATGGDEQFF.

J is TRBJ2-1 and V is TRBV13, with 8 nucleotides matching TRBD1. The V gene end was trimmed by 7 bases and the J gene end by 5 bases; junction bases not matched to a gene: 13. This CDR3 has 16 residues. Germline CDR1 and CDR2: PRHDT and FYEKMQ (reference sequence). The CDR3 DNA sequence: TGTGCCAGCACCGTAAACAGGGGGAAAGGGAACAATGAGCAGTTCTTC. Translated: CASTVNRGKGNNEQFF.

The rearrangement joins TRBV6-5 to TRBJ2-4; the D gene is possibly TRBD1 (6 bases). From germline, CDR1 is MNHEY and CDR2 SVGAGI. Between the trimmed V and J ends, which lost 5 bases and 8 bases, there was a span of 19 bases. CDR3 length equals 15 residues. The CDR3 spells CASSTTLGAGYIQYF. The CDR3 nucleotides read TGTGCCAGCAGTACTACGTTGGGGGCCGGGTACATTCAGTACTTC.

The rearrangement uses TRBV27 and TRBJ2-1; 9 nucleotides line up with TRBD2. The length of the CDR3 is 14 residues. After removal of 2 bases from V and 7 bases from J, the junction contained 3 bases not matched to a gene. Germline CDR1 is MNHEY and CDR2 is SMNVEV (reference sequence). The CDR3 DNA follows: TGTGCCAGCAGTTTAGAGGGACTAGCAAATGAGCAGTTCTTC. As protein: CASSLEGLANEQFF.

This clonotype was seen more than once but under ten times. This chain links TRBV5-1 with TRBJ2-6; D might be TRBD1 (5 bases). CDR3 length: 14 amino acids. Germline CDR1 is SGHRS and CDR2 is YFSETQ. V lost 9 bases, J lost 4 bases, and 14 bases lay in between. CDR3 in DNA: TGCGCCACACGCACAGGTTCCGGGGCCAACGTCCTGACTTTC. The encoded protein is CATRTGSGANVLTF. Full variable domain (outside the CDR3, taken from reference TRBV5-1 and TRBJ2-6): KAGVTQTPRYLIKTRGQQVTLSCSPISGHRSVSWYQQTPGQGLQFLFEYFSETQRNKGNFPGRFSGRQFSNSRSEMNVSTLELGDSALYLCATRTGSGANVLTFGAGSRLTVL.

The chain links TRBV7-2 to TRBJ2-7; D is unclear. Germline assignment: CDR1 SGHTA and CDR2 FQGNSA. V lost 0 bases to trimming and J lost 3 bases, with 9 bases between them. The CDR3 covers 14 residues. Written as DNA, the CDR3 is TGTGCCAGCAGCTTAGCAGTGCTCCTCTACGAGCAGTACTTC. The encoded protein is CASSLAVLLYEQYF.

The chain is built from TRBV29-1 and TRBJ1-1; maybe TRBD1 (5 bases). V was trimmed by 7 bases and J by 5 bases, leaving 17 bases between them. This CDR3 has 13 residues. Germline CDR1 SQVTM, CDR2 ANQGSEA. CDR3 nucleotides: TGCAGCGCGGGGGGAGCCTCGGGGACTGAAGCTTTCTTT. Amino acid sequence: CSAGGASGTEAFF. The whole variable domain, filled in from reference TRBV29-1 and TRBJ1-1, reads SAVISQKPSRDICQRGTSLTIQCQVDSQVTMMFWYRQQPGQSLTLIATANQGSEATYESGFVIDKFPISRPNLTFSTLTVSNMSPEDSSIYLCSAGGASGTEAFFGQGTRLTVV.

The V call is TRBV29-1, the J call TRBJ2-7; TRBD2 matches at 8 bases. This CDR3 is 14 amino acids long. V was clipped by 2 bases and J by 6 bases; unmatched bases: 9. The V gene's germline CDR1 is SQVTM and CDR2 ANQGSEA. The CDR3 coding sequence is TGCAGCGTTGAATCTAGCGGGTTAGTGGGCGAGCAGTACTTC. It specifies CSVESSGLVGEQYF.